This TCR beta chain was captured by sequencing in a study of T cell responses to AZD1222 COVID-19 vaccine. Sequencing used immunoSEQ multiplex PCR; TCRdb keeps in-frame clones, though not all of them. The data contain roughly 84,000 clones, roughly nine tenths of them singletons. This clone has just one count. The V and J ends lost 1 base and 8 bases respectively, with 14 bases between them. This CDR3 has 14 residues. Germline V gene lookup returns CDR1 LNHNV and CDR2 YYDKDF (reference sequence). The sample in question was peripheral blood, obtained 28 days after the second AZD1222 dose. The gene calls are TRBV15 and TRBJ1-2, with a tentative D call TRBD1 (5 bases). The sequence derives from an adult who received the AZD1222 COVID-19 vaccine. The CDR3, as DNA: TGTGCCACCAGCAGAGGCAACCGGGACGCAGGCTACACCTTC. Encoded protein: CATSRGNRDAGYTF.